This TCR beta chain was retrieved from a study of early T cells in non-severe SARS-CoV-2 infection. Study overall: With bulk RNA from unsorted whole blood as input, sequencing yielded unpaired chains.

The CDR3 covers 15 residues. Germline V gene data show CDR1 as SGHDT and CDR2 as YYEEEE. Trimming took off 1 base at V and 0 bases at J, with 8 bases between the two ends. The library protocol tagged individual cDNA molecules with unique molecular identifiers. TCRdb fed the 5' RACE reads into MiXCR, producing one record per CDR3 protein. There are roughly 48,000 distinct CDR3 sequences in the sample; around 8% occur only once, and roughly 8.8% lies in the top ten. Whole-study findings and limits: Private and CD4 specificities were missed by VDJdb matching, which favored anti-spike CD8 responses.

As concerns this clonotype: The antigen remains unidentified.

The rearrangement uses TRBV5-6 and TRBJ2-1; D is unresolved. The source of this sequence is an adult who was a healthcare worker with PCR-confirmed SARS-CoV-2 infection or an uninfected control (not recorded which). Material: whole blood. CDR3 in amino acids: CASSLWRSSYNEQFF. CDR3 DNA sequence: TGTGCCAGCAGCTTGTGGCGGAGCTCCTACAATGAGCAGTTCTTC. The variable domain in full, with the rest retrieved from reference TRBV5-6 and TRBJ2-1, is DAGVTQSPTHLIKTRGQQVTLRCSPKSGHDTVSWYQQALGQGPQFIFQYYEEEERQRGNFPDRFSGHQFPNYSSELNVNALLLGDSALYLCASSLWRSSYNEQFFGPGTRLTVL.